The clone carrying this T cell receptor beta chain came up many times. Its antigen is as yet unknown. Ophthalmopathy donors showed moderate-to-severe activity, CAS ≥3, NOSPECS ≥4 and a duration under 3 months. Exclusion criteria comprised other autoimmune diseases, uncontrolled infections, pregnancy or lactation in patients. Amplification of the TCR beta CDR3 regions used RNA transcripts (as template). Following a first-round RT-PCR that used HTBI primers, a second-round multiplex PCR was carried out. MiXCR, applied by TCRdb to the multiplex PCR reads, yields one record per CDR3 protein. Of a few hundred thousand distinct CDR3 sequences listed, around 16% are singletons. The germline V gene has CDR1 LNHDA and CDR2 SQIVND (reference sequence). This CDR3 region has 16 residues. Trimming removed 6 bases from V and 2 bases from J, with 17 bases in between. The data are from a study of Graves' ophthalmopathy and Graves' hyperthyroidism. Looking at the study overall: Samples of peripheral blood were obtained at initial diagnosis, prior to treatment of any kind.

Study findings and constraints: In blood appeared most of the expanded thyroid clonotypes whose frequency exceeded 0.001.

The sample comprised peripheral blood. The origin of this receptor is a woman between 18 and 29 years old with Graves' ophthalmopathy. The V and J genes are TRBV19 and TRBJ1-5; unclear D gene. CDR3 loop: CASSRSPGFGNQPQHF. CDR3 DNA sequence: TGTGCCAGTAGCCGTAGCCCCGGGTTTGGCAATCAGCCCCAGCATTTT.